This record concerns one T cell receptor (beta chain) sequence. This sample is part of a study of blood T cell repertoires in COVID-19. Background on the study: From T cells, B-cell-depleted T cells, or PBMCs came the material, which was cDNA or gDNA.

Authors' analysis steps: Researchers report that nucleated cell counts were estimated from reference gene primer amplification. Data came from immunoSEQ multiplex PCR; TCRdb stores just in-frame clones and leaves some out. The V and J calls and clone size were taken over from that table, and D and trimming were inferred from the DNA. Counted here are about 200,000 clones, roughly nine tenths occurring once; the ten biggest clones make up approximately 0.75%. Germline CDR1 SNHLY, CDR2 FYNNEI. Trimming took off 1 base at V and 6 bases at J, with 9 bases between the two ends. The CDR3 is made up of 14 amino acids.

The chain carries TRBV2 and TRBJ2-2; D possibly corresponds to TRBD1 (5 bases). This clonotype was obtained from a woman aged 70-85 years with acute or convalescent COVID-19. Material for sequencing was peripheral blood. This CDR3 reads CASSEVARAGELFF. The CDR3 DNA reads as TGTGCCAGCAGTGAAGTAGCCAGGGCCGGGGAGCTGTTTTTT.